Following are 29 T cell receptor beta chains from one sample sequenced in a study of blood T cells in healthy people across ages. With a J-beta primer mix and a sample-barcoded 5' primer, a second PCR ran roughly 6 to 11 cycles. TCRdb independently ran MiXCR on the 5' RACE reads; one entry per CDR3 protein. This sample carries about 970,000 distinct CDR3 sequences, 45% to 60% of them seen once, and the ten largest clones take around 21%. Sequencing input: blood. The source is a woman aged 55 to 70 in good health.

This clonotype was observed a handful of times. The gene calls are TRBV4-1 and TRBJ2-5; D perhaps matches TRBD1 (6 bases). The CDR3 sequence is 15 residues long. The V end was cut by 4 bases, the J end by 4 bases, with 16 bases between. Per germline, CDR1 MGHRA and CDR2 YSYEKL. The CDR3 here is CASSPRQAYPETQYF. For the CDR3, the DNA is TGCGCCAGCAGCCCGAGACAGGCCTACCCAGAGACCCAGTACTTC.

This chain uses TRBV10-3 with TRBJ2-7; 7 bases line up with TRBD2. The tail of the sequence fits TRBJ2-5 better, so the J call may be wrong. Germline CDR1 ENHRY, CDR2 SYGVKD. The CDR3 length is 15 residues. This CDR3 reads CAISRGDSPSETQYF. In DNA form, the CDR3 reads TGTGCCATCTCCCGGGGGGACTCCCCTTCAGAGACCCAGTACTTC.

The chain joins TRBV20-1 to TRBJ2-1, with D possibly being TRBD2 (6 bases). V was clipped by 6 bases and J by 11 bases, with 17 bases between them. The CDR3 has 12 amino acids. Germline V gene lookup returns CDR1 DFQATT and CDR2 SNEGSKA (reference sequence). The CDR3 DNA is TGCAGTGCCCTCGCCCAGGGAGGTCAGCAGTTCTTC. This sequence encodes CSALAQGGQQFF.

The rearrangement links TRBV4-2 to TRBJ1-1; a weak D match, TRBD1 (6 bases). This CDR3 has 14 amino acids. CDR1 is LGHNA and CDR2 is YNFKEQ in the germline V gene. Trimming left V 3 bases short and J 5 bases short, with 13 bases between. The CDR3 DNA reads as TGTGCCAGCAGCCAGTCAGGGGCGCAAACTGAAGCTTTCTTT. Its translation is CASSQSGAQTEAFF.

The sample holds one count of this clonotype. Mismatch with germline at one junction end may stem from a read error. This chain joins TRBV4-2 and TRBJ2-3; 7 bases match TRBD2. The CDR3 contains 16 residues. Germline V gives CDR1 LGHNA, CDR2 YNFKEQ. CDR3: CASNQERSGVTDTQYF. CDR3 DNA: TGTGCCAGCAACCAAGAGCGAAGCGGGGTAACAGATACGCAGTATTTT.

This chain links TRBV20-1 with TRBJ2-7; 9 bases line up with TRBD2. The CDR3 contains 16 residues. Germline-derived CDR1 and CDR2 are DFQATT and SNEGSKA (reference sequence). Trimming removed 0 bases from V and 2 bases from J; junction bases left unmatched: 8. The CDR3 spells CSARELPSGKPYEQYF. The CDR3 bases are TGCAGTGCTAGAGAGCTTCCTAGCGGGAAGCCCTACGAGCAGTACTTC.

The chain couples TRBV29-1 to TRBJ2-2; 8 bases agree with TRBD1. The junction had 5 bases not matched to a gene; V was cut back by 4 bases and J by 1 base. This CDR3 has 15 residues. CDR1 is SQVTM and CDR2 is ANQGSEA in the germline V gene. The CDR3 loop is CSVGRQGLNTGELFF. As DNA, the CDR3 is TGCAGCGTTGGCAGACAGGGGCTGAACACCGGGGAGCTGTTTTTT.

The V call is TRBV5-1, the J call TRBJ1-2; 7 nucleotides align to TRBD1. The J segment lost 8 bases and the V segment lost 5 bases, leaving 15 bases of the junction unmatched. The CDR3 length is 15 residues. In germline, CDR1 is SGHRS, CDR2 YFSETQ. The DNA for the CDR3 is TGCGCCAGCAGTCCCCAGACAGGGTCGCCGCAGGGCTACACCTTC. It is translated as CASSPQTGSPQGYTF.

CDR3 sequence: CASSQESGEAYEQYF. The CDR3 DNA is TGCGCCAGCAGCCAAGAGAGCGGGGAAGCCTACGAGCAGTACTTC. J is TRBJ2-5 and V is TRBV4-1; 7 nucleotides agree with TRBD2. The DNA matches TRBJ2-7 better at its end, which makes the J call doubtful. CDR3 length equals 15 residues. Germline-derived CDR1 and CDR2 are MGHRA and YSYEKL.

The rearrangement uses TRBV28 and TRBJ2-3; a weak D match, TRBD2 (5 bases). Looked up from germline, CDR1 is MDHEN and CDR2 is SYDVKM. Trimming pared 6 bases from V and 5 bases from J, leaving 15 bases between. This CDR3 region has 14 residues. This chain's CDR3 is CASSDYAPGDTQYF. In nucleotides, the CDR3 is TGTGCCAGCAGCGACTACGCTCCAGGAGATACGCAGTATTTT. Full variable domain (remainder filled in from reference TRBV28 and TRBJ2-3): DVKVTQSSRYLVKRTGEKVFLECVQDMDHENMFWYRQDPGLGLRLIYFSYDVKMKEKGDIPEGYSVSREKKERFSLILESASTNQTSMYLCASSDYAPGDTQYFGPGTRLTVL.

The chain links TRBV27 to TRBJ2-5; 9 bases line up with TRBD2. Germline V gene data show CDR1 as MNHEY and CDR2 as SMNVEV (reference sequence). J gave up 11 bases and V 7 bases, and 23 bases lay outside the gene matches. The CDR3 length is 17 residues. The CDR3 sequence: CASTSWAGGPSGNEQYF. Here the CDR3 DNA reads TGTGCCAGCACCTCATGGGCGGGAGGGCCCTCTGGGAATGAGCAGTACTTC.

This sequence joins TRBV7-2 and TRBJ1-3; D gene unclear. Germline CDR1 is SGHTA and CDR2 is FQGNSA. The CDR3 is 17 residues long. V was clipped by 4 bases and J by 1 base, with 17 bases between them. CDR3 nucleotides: TGTGCCAGCAGCTCGACCTGGTCCGGAGGGTCTGGAAACACCATATATTTT. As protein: CASSSTWSGGSGNTIYF.

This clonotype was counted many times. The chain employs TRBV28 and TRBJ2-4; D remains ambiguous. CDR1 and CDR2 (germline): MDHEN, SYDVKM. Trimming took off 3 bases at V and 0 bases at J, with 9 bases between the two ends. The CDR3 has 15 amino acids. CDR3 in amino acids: CASSFARIAKNIQYF. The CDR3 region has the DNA TGTGCCAGCAGTTTCGCGAGAATAGCCAAAAACATTCAGTACTTC.

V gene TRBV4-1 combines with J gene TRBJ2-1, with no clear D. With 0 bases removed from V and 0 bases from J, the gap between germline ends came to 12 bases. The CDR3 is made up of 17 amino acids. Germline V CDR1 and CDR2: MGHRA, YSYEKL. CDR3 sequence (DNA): TGCGCCAGCAGCCAAGAAGGGTTTACCAGCTCCTACAATGAGCAGTTCTTC. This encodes CASSQEGFTSSYNEQFF.

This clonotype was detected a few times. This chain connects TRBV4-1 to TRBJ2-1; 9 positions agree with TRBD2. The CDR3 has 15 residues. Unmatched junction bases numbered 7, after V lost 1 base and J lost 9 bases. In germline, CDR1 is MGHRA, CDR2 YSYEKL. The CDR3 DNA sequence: TGCGCCAGCAGCCAAGGGGGGCGGGAGGGCGTTGAGCAGTTCTTC. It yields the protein CASSQGGREGVEQFF.

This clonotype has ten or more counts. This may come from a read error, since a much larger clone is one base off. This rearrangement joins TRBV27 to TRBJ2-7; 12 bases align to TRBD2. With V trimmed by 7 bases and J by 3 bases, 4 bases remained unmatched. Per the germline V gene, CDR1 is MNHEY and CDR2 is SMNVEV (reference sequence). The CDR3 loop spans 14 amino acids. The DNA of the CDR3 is TGTGCCAGCACTGCTAGCGGGAGGGTCTACGAGCAGTACTTC. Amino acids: CASTASGRVYEQYF.

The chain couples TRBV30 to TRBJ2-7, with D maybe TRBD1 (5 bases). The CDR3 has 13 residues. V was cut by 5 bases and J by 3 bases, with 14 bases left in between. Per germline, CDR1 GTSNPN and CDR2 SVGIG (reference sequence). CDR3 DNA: TGTGCCTGGGACACACCAGGGCACTACGAGCAGTACTTC. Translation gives CAWDTPGHYEQYF.

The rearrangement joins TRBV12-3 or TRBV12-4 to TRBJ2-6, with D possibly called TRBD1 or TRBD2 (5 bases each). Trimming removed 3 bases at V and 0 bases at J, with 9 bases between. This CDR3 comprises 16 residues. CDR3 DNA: TGTGCCAGCAGTTTTAAGGGGACCTCTGGGGCCAACGTCCTGACTTTC. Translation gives CASSFKGTSGANVLTF.

This chain's CDR3 is CATRLGEANSPLHF. The CDR3 region has the DNA TGTGCCACCCGGCTCGGGGAGGCTAATTCACCCCTCCACTTT. V gene TRBV12-3 or TRBV12-4 combines with J gene TRBJ1-6; no firm D call. CDR3 size: 14 residues. V was cut by 10 bases and J by 6 bases, with 16 bases left in between.

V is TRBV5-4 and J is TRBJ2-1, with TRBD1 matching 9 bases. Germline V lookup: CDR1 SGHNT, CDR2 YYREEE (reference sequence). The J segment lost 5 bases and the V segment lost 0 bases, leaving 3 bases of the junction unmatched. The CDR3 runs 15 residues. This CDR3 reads CASSLVGTGNNEQFF. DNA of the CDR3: TGTGCCAGCAGCTTGGTCGGGACAGGGAACAATGAGCAGTTCTTC.

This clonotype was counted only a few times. CDR3 region: CASSRISGRVTETQYF. CDR3 nucleotides: TGTGCCAGCAGCCGAATTAGCGGGAGGGTTACGGAGACCCAGTACTTC. V is TRBV7-8 and J is TRBJ2-7; TRBD2 matches at 11 bases. The J call may be faulty, since TRBJ2-5 better matches the DNA end. Germline V gene sequence: CDR1 SGHVS, CDR2 FQNEAQ. The CDR3 has 16 amino acids.

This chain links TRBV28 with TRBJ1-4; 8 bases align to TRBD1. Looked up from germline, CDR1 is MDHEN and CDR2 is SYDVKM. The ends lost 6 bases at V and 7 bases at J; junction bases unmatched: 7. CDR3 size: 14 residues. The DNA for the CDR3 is TGTGCCAGCAGACGGACAGGGTCGGGTGAAAAACTGTTTTTT. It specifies CASRRTGSGEKLFF.

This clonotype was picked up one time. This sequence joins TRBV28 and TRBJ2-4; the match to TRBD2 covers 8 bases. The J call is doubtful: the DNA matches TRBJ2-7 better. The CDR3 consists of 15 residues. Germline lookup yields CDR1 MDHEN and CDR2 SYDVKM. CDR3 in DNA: TGTGCCAGCAGGCGGGGGGTATTCTCAACCTACGAGCAGTACTTC. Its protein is CASRRGVFSTYEQYF.

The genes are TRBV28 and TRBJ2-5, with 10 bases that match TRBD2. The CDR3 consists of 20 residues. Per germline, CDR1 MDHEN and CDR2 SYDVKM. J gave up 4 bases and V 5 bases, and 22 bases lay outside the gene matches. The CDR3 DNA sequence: TGTGCCAGCAGTACACTTCCGGCCGGGACTAGCGCGGGATCCCCAGAGACCCAGTACTTC. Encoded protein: CASSTLPAGTSAGSPETQYF.

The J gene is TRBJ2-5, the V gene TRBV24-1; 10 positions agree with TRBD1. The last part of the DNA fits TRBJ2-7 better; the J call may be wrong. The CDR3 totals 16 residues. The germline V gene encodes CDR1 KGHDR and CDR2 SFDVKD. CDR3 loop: CATSEGGTGANYEQYF. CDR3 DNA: TGTGCCACCAGTGAAGGTGGGACAGGGGCGAATTACGAGCAGTACTTC.

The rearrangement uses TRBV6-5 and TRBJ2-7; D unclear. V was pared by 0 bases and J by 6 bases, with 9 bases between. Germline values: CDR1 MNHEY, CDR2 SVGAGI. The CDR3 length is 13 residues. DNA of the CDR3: TGTGCCAGCAGTTACTCTCCCTCCAGCGAGCAGTACTTC. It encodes CASSYSPSSEQYF.

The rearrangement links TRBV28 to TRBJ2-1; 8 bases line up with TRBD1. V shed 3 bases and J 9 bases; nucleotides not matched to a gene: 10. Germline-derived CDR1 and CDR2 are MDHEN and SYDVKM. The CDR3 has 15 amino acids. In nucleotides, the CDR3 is TGTGCCAGCAGTTTTAGGGGACAGGTGGGGGGTGAGCAGTTCTTC. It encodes CASSFRGQVGGEQFF.

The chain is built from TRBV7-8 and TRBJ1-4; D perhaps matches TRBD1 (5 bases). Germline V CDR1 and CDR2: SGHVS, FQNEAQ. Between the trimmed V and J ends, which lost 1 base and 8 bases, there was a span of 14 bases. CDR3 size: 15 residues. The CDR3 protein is CASSLVGTPKEKLFF. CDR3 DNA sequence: TGTGCCAGCAGCTTAGTGGGGACTCCGAAGGAAAAACTGTTTTTT.

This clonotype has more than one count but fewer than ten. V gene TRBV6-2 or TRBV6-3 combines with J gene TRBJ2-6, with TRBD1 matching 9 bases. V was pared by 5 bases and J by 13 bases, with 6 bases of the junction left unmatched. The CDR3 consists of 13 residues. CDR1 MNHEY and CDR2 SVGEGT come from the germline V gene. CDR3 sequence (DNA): TGTGCCAGCAGTCAGGGACAGGGCGGTGTCCTGACTTTC. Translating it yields CASSQGQGGVLTF.